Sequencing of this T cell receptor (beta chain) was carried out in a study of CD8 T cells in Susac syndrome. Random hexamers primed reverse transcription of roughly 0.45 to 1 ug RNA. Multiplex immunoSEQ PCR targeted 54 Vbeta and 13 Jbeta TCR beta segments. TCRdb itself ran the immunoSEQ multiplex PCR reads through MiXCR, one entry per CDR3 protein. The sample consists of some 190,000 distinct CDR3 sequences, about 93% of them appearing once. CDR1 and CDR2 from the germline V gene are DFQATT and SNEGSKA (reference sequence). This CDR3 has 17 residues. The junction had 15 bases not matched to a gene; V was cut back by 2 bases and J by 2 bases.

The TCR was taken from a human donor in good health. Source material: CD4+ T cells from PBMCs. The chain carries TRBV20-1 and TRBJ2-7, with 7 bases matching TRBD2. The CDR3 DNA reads TGCAGTGCTAGACATGGTGGGGCCGCGGGGGACCCCTACGAGCAGTACTTC. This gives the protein CSARHGGAAGDPYEQYF.